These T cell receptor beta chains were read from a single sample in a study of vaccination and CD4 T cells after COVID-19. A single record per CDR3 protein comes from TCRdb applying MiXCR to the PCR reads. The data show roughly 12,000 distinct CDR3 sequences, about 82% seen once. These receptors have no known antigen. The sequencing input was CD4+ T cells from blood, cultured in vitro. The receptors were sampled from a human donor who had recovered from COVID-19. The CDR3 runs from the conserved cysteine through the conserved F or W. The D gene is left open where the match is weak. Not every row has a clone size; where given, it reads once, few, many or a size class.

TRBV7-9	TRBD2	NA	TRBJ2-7	CASSQREGRYEQYF
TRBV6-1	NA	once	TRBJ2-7	CVTTFFAYEQYF
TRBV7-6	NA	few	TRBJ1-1	CASSSRGTVGNTEAFF
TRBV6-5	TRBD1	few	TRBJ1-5	CASSYIVVDRGASQPQHF
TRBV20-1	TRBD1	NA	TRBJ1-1	CSAGDRGRRHNEAFF
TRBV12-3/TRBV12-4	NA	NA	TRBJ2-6	CASSVDRTGANVLTF
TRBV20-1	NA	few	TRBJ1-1	CSASVRNTEAFF
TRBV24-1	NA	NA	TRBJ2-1	CATSDPFNEQFF
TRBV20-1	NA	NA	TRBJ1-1	CSASEKMGAFF
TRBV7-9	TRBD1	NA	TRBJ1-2	CASSAQDRRDAF
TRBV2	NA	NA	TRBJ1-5	CASSEGKGKSNQPQHF
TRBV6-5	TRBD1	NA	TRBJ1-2	CASSYSDRGYYYGYTF
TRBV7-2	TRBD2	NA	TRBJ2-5	CASMGGSGVRGTQYF
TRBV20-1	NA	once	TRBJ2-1	CSADFRGLPNEQFF
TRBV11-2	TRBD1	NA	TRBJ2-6	CASSLTGHVLTF
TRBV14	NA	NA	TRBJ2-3	CASSQSILHTDTQYF
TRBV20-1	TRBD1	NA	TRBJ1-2	CSARVRETGGARGYTF
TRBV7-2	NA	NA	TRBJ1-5	CASSLRGGSGNQPQHF
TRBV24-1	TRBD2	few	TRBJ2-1	CATSLRRTGGYNEQFF
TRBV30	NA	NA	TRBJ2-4	CAWSPQQNIQYF
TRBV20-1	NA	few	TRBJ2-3	CSAPGGPTDTQYF
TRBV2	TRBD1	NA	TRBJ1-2	CASSEYGGQGLNYGYTF
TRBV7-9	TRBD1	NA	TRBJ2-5	CASSPRGQGAGETQYF
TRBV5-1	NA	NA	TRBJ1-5	CASSLAGQINQPQHF
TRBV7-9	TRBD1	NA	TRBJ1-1	CASSDRGLEAFF
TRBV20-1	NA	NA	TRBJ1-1	CSARMGYTEAFF
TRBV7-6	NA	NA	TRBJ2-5	CASSFLGQETQYF
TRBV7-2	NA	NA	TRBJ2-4	CASSLHENIQYF
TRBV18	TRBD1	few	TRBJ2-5	CASSLYRGGETQYF